The present TCR beta chain was sequenced within a study of T cells in Graves' hyperthyroidism and ophthalmopathy. Study results and caveats: Blood also showed most of the thyroid clonotypes that were expanded above 0.001. Ophthalmopathy was identified by the model a median approximately 6.9 months ahead of onset.

Researchers amplified the TCR beta CDR3 regions from RNA transcripts. Primed by the HTBI set, a first-round RT-PCR was run on the TCR CDR3. Via MiXCR, TCRdb re-called the multiplex PCR reads, giving one row per CDR3 protein. The sample holds approximately 640,000 distinct CDR3 sequences; about 45% are singletons and the top ten take roughly 6.5%. For this clonotype: The antigen is undetermined. A much larger clone differs from this one at a single base, so this may be a read error.

Patients were excluded for uncontrolled infection, other autoimmune disease, pregnancy or lactation. Germline V gene lookup returns CDR1 SEHNR and CDR2 FQNEAQ (reference sequence). The CDR3 has 15 residues. The V and J ends lost 4 bases and 7 bases, in that order; junction bases with no gene match: 5. The sequence was obtained from an adult man with Graves' disease, either hyperthyroidism or ophthalmopathy (not recorded which). The sequenced material came from peripheral blood or thyroid tissue (not recorded which). The J gene is TRBJ1-6, the V gene TRBV7-9; the match to TRBD1 covers 9 bases. CDR3 bases: TGTGCCAGCAGCTCTCAACAGGGGGCAAATTCACCCCTCCACTTT. Protein: CASSSQQGANSPLHF.